These 22 T cell receptor beta chains share one sample of origin, sequenced in a study of cytomegalovirus exposure and HLA in healthy donors. With 60 Vbeta and 13 Jbeta primers, the PCR was carried out. Method: immunoSEQ multiplex PCR; TCRdb's copy keeps in-frame clones and lacks some. Of around 70,000 clones listed, roughly 90% are singletons. The sequencing input was PBMCs. The receptors shown here come from a woman in her 30s in good health and CMV-seronegative.

J is TRBJ2-3 and V is TRBV5-6; TRBD2 agrees at 7 bases. V lost 4 bases to trimming and J lost 4 bases; unmatched junction nucleotides: 3. Germline CDR1 is SGHDT and CDR2 is YYEEEE. There are 13 residues in the CDR3. This CDR3 reads CASSRTRPDTQYF. CDR3 nucleotides: TGTGCCAGCAGCAGGACTAGGCCAGATACGCAGTATTTT.

The chain is built from TRBV28 and TRBJ2-2; 11 positions match TRBD1. There are 15 residues in the CDR3. CDR1 and CDR2 from the germline V gene are MDHEN and SYDVKM. The trim removed 3 bases at V and 4 bases at J, leaving 1 base unmatched. The CDR3 reads CASSFGTGGTGELFF. The CDR3 DNA is TGTGCCAGCAGTTTCGGGACAGGGGGCACCGGGGAGCTGTTTTTT.

V and J are TRBV7-3 and TRBJ2-7, with TRBD2 matching over 10 bases. The V and J ends lost 5 bases and 8 bases, in that order; junction bases with no gene match: 12. The CDR3 consists of 15 residues. CDR1 and CDR2 from the germline V gene are SGHTA and FQGTGA. This CDR3 is CASSATGTSEGKQYF. In DNA form, the CDR3 reads TGTGCCAGCAGCGCAACCGGGACTAGCGAAGGGAAGCAGTACTTC.

The chain carries TRBV5-1 and TRBJ2-7, with 7 positions matching TRBD1. Unmatched junction bases numbered 8, after V lost 2 bases and J lost 3 bases. The CDR3 has 15 amino acids. Per the germline V gene, CDR1 is SGHRS and CDR2 is YFSETQ. The CDR3 coding sequence is TGCGCCAGCAGCTTAGAAACAGGGGCCCGCTACGAGCAGTACTTC. Translated, it gives CASSLETGARYEQYF.

This rearrangement joins TRBV7-9 to TRBJ1-1; D gene uncertain. Germline V gene sequence: CDR1 SEHNR, CDR2 FQNEAQ (reference sequence). V was clipped by 1 base and J by 3 bases, with 9 bases between them. This CDR3 has 14 residues. The CDR3: CASSLVSGDTEAFF. CDR3 in DNA: TGTGCCAGCAGCTTAGTGTCAGGTGACACTGAAGCTTTCTTT.

The chain carries TRBV30 and TRBJ1-1, with 7 bases fitting TRBD1. In germline, CDR1 is GTSNPN, CDR2 SVGIG (reference sequence). CDR3 length: 10 amino acids. V was pared by 3 bases and J by 14 bases, with 6 bases of the junction left unmatched. This CDR3 reads CAWRRGLTFF. Written as DNA, the CDR3 is TGTGCCTGGAGGAGGGGGCTAACGTTCTTT. Complete variable domain (other parts from reference TRBV30 and TRBJ1-1): SQTIHQWPATLVQPVGSPLSLECTVEGTSNPNLYWYRQAAGRGLQLLFYSVGIGQISSEVPQNLSASRPQDRQFILSSKKLLLSDSGFYLCAWRRGLTFFGQGTRLTVV.

This chain uses TRBV7-9 with TRBJ1-4, with 11 bases aligning to TRBD1. Germline-derived CDR1 and CDR2 are SEHNR and FQNEAQ (reference sequence). V lost 3 bases and J lost 7; bases outside the gene matches: 10. The CDR3 totals 17 residues. CDR3 amino acids: CASSFDSGQGASEKLFF. CDR3 nucleotides: TGTGCCAGCAGCTTCGACTCAGGACAGGGGGCGAGTGAAAAACTGTTTTTT.

The genes are TRBV19 and TRBJ1-1; tentatively, D is TRBD1 (6 bases). CDR1 and CDR2 from the germline V gene are LNHDA and SQIVND (reference sequence). The length of the CDR3 is 13 residues. V lost 5 bases, J lost 12 bases, and 19 bases lay in between. CDR3 coding DNA: TGTGCCAGTAGTTACAGGGAAATTACGCTGACTTTCTTT. Its protein product is CASSYREITLTFF.

The J gene is TRBJ2-1, the V gene TRBV2; D is perhaps TRBD2 (6 bases). The CDR3 has 14 residues. In germline, CDR1 is SNHLY, CDR2 FYNNEI. Trimming pared 4 bases from V and 1 base from J, leaving 8 bases between. Here the CDR3 DNA reads TGTGCCAGCAGTGGTGGGAGGTCCTACAATGAGCAGTTCTTC. This translates into CASSGGRSYNEQFF.

The sample holds one count of this clone. The genes are TRBV7-2 and TRBJ2-5; possible D gene TRBD1, 6 bases. V dropped 1 base and J dropped 0 bases, with 6 bases sitting between them. Germline CDR1 SGHTA, CDR2 FQGNSA. The CDR3 sequence is 14 residues long. The DNA of the CDR3 is TGTGCCAGCAGCTTAGGGACAGACCAAGAGACCCAGTACTTC. Residues: CASSLGTDQETQYF.

The CDR3 nucleotides read TGTGCCAGCAGTTTGATAGGGACAGGGTCCAACGAGCAGTACTTC. Encoded protein: CASSLIGTGSNEQYF. The chain uses TRBV27 and TRBJ2-5; 9 positions agree with TRBD1. The DNA end lines up better with TRBJ2-7; the J call may be wrong. The V gene's germline CDR1 is MNHEY and CDR2 SMNVEV (reference sequence). The CDR3 has 15 amino acids.

The rearrangement uses TRBV10-3 and TRBJ2-3; 13 nucleotides match TRBD2. Trimming at V came to 10 bases and at J to 3 bases, leaving 10 bases not matched to a gene. CDR3 length: 16 amino acids. Germline lookup yields CDR1 ENHRY and CDR2 SYGVKD. CDR3 nucleotide sequence: TGTGCCACCCTACTAGCGGGAGGGCCGTCGACAGATACGCAGTATTTT. This encodes CATLLAGGPSTDTQYF.

The rearrangement links TRBV9 to TRBJ2-7; 7 bases are shared with TRBD2. This CDR3 contains 13 residues. Germline-derived CDR1 and CDR2 are SGDLS and YYNGEE. V trimming: 2 bases; J trimming: 3 bases; junction bases outside the gene matches: 2. CDR3: CASSVSSGYEQYF. The CDR3 nucleotides are TGTGCCAGCAGCGTCTCTAGCGGCTACGAGCAGTACTTC. Full variable domain (remainder filled in from reference TRBV9 and TRBJ2-7): DSGVTQTPKHLITATGQRVTLRCSPRSGDLSVYWYQQSLDQGLQFLIQYYNGEERAKGNILERFSAQQFPDLHSELNLSSLELGDSALYFCASSVSSGYEQYFGPGTRLTVT.

This sequence joins TRBV5-1 and TRBJ2-2; 10 bases align to TRBD1. Germline CDR1 reads SGHRS; CDR2 reads YFSETQ. The ends lost 4 bases at V and 5 bases at J; junction bases unmatched: 5. The CDR3 loop spans 15 amino acids. The CDR3 DNA reads TGCGCCAGCAGCCGGGACAGGGGAGGGACCGGGGAGCTGTTTTTT. This codes for CASSRDRGGTGELFF. The full variable domain, its missing parts supplied by reference TRBV5-1 and TRBJ2-2, is KAGVTQTPRYLIKTRGQQVTLSCSPISGHRSVSWYQQTPGQGLQFLFEYFSETQRNKGNFPGRFSGRQFSNSRSEMNVSTLELGDSALYLCASSRDRGGTGELFFGEGSRLTVL.

The chain uses TRBV2 and TRBJ1-5; TRBD1 might be the D (6 bases). The V end was cut by 7 bases, the J end by 0 bases, with 16 bases between. Per the germline V gene, CDR1 is SNHLY and CDR2 is FYNNEI. This CDR3 region has 16 residues. The CDR3 nucleotides are TGTGCCAGCAAGTGGGGGCAGGGCAATAGCAATCAGCCCCAGCATTTT. This sequence encodes CASKWGQGNSNQPQHF.

The CDR3 loop is CASSQEVSNTIYF. Written as DNA, the CDR3 is TGTGCCAGCAGCCAAGAAGTAAGCAACACCATATATTTT. This chain joins TRBV14 and TRBJ1-3; D is uncertain. The CDR3 is made up of 13 amino acids. CDR1 and CDR2 (germline): SGHDN, FVKESK. V lost 0 bases to trimming and J lost 7 bases, with 7 bases between them.

This chain uses TRBV5-8 with TRBJ2-3; a weak D match, TRBD2 (6 bases). The V end lost 4 bases, the J end lost 2 bases, and 14 bases lay between the germline ends. The CDR3 is 15 residues long. Looked up from germline, CDR1 is SGHTS and CDR2 is YDEGEE. The DNA of the CDR3 is TGTGCCAGCAGCGCCGGGACTGCAGCCACAGATACGCAGTATTTT. Its protein product is CASSAGTAATDTQYF.

The chain uses TRBV28 and TRBJ2-5, with D maybe TRBD1 (6 bases). Germline V CDR1 and CDR2: MDHEN, SYDVKM. CDR3 length equals 15 residues. Trimming took 3 bases from V and 4 from J, leaving 15 bases between them. DNA for the CDR3: TGTGCCAGCAGTTTCTTTGCGCTAGGGGGAGAGACCCAGTACTTC. It is translated as CASSFFALGGETQYF. The complete variable domain, with remaining parts taken from reference TRBV28 and TRBJ2-5, reads DVKVTQSSRYLVKRTGEKVFLECVQDMDHENMFWYRQDPGLGLRLIYFSYDVKMKEKGDIPEGYSVSREKKERFSLILESASTNQTSMYLCASSFFALGGETQYFGPGTRLLVL.

The rearrangement uses TRBV4-1 and TRBJ1-2, with D tentatively TRBD1 (5 bases). From germline, CDR1 is MGHRA and CDR2 YSYEKL. This CDR3 region has 18 residues. V lost 0 bases and J 4 bases, leaving 21 bases between the germline ends. CDR3 nucleotides: TGCGCCAGCAGCCAAGATCATCTTTCGCCAGGGATGAGCTATGGCTACACCTTC. This encodes CASSQDHLSPGMSYGYTF.

The genes are TRBV7-9 and TRBJ2-1; D not certain. The CDR3 consists of 12 residues. CDR1 SEHNR and CDR2 FQNEAQ come from the germline V gene (reference sequence). V dropped 8 bases and J dropped 7 bases, with 12 bases sitting between them. CDR3 in DNA: TGTGCCAGCGACTGGAGAAGGAATGAGCAGTTCTTC. Translating gives CASDWRRNEQFF.

This clone was counted a few times. The rearrangement uses TRBV7-9 and TRBJ2-1, with D maybe TRBD2 (6 bases). V was cut by 1 base and J by 5 bases, with 12 bases left in between. CDR1 is SEHNR and CDR2 is FQNEAQ in the germline V gene (reference sequence). The CDR3 spans 15 residues. The CDR3 DNA follows: TGTGCCAGCAGCTTAGTTAGCGGAGGCCACAATGAGCAGTTCTTC. Amino acid sequence: CASSLVSGGHNEQFF.

The chain combines TRBV7-6 with TRBJ1-6, with 7 positions matching TRBD1. The CDR3 runs to 15 residues. Germline trimming cut 4 bases from V and 6 bases from J; bases unmatched to any gene: 6. The germline V gene encodes CDR1 SGHVS and CDR2 FNYEAQ. The CDR3 nucleotides read TGTGCCAGCAGCTCCGGGGACAGAATTAATTCACCCCTCCACTTT. Its protein is CASSSGDRINSPLHF.